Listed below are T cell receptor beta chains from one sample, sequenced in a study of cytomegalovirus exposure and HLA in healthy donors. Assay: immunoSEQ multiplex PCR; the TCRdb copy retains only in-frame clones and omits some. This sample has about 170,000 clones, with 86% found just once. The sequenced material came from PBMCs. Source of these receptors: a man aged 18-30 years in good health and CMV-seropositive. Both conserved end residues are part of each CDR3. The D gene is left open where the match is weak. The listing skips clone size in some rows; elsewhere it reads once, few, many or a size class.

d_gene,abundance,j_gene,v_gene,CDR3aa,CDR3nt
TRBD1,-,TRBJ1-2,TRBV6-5,CASSYSGQGYGYTF,TGTGCCAGCAGTTACTCGGGACAGGGCTATGGCTACACCTTC
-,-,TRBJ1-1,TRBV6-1,CASTSGGEAFF,TGTGCCAGCACCTCCGGGGGAGAAGCTTTCTTT
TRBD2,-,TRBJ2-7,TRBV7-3,CASSPAGGMNEQYF,TGTGCCAGCAGCCCGGCGGGGGGTATGAACGAGCAGTACTTC
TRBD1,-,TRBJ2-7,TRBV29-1,CSVTDRVEQYF,TGCAGCGTCACGGACAGGGTCGAGCAGTACTTC
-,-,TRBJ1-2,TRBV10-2,CASSDALYGTNYGYTF,TGCGCCAGCAGTGATGCCCTCTACGGGACTAACTATGGCTACACCTTC
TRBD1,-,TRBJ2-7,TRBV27,CASGQVVGSSYEQYF,TGTGCCAGCGGACAGGTGGTGGGAAGTTCCTACGAGCAGTACTTC
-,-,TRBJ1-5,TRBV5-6,CASSLVGGNQPQHF,TGTGCCAGCAGCTTGGTGGGGGGAAATCAGCCCCAGCATTTT
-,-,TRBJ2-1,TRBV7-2,CASSLGGYANEQFF,TGTGCCAGCAGCTTAGGAGGTTACGCAAATGAGCAGTTCTTC
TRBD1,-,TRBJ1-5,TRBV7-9,CASSFQGAWSNQPQHF,TGTGCCAGCAGCTTTCAGGGGGCTTGGAGCAATCAGCCCCAGCATTTT
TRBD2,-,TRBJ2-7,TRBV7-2,CAIQRGGELDEQYF,TGTGCCATACAGCGGGGGGGCGAATTAGACGAGCAGTACTTC
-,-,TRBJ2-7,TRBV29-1,CSVVTSSEQYF,TGCAGCGTTGTCACTAGTTCCGAGCAGTACTTC
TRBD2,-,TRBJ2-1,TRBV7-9,CASSFDAGGRNEQFF,TGTGCCAGCAGCTTCGACGCGGGGGGGCGCAATGAGCAGTTCTTC
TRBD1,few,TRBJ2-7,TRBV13,CASTDGTGGLQYF,TGTGCCAGCACCGACGGGACAGGGGGCCTTCAGTACTTC
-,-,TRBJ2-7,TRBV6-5,CASSYRGEQYF,TGTGCCAGCAGTTATAGGGGAGAGCAGTACTTC
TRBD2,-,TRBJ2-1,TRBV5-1,CASSPAMGSGGNNEQFF,TGCGCCAGCAGCCCCGCGATGGGTAGCGGGGGTAACAATGAGCAGTTCTTC
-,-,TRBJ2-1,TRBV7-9,CASSKFDEQFF,TGTGCCAGCAGCAAATTCGATGAGCAGTTCTTC
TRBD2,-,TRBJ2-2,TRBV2,CASSETLAGVTGELFF,TGTGCCAGCAGTGAAACGCTAGCGGGGGTAACCGGGGAGCTGTTTTTT
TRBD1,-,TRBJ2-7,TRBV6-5,CASSQDRAPYEQYF,TGTGCCAGCAGCCAAGACAGGGCCCCCTACGAGCAGTACTTC
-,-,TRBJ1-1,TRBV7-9,CASRPPGDTEAFF,TGTGCCAGCAGGCCCCCAGGTGACACTGAAGCTTTCTTT
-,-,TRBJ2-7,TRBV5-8,CASSLSWRTYEQYF,TGTGCCAGCAGCTTGTCTTGGAGAACCTACGAGCAGTACTTC
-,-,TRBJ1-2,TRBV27,CASSFQGFAGYTF,TGTGCCAGCAGTTTCCAGGGATTCGCTGGCTACACCTTC
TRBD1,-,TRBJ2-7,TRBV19,CASSPSGRGPDEQYF,TGTGCCAGTAGCCCCTCGGGAAGGGGGCCGGACGAGCAGTACTTC
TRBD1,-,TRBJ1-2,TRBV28,CASSAYSGTANYGYTF,TGTGCCAGCAGTGCCTACTCCGGGACAGCAAACTATGGCTACACCTTC
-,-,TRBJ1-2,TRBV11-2,CASSFQAAGYTF,TGTGCCAGCAGCTTCCAAGCGGCTGGCTACACCTTC
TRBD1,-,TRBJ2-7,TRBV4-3,CASSQQWGQPSYEQYF,TGCGCCAGCAGCCAACAATGGGGACAGCCATCCTACGAGCAGTACTTC
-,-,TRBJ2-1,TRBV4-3,CASAWREGTYNEQFF,TGCGCCAGCGCATGGAGGGAAGGAACCTACAATGAGCAGTTCTTC
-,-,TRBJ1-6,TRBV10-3,CAISEGFRWKARGSPLHF,TGTGCCATCAGTGAGGGGTTTAGATGGAAAGCCAGAGGGTCACCCCTCCACTTT
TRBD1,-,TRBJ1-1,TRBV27,CASSLRGTGHTEAFF,TGTGCCAGCAGTTTACGGGGGACAGGGCACACTGAAGCTTTCTTT
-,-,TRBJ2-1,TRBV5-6,CASSLGRGEQFF,TGTGCCAGCAGCTTGGGTCGCGGCGAGCAGTTCTTC
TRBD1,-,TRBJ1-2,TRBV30,CAWRQGVSYGYTF,TGTGCCTGGAGGCAGGGGGTGTCCTATGGCTACACCTTC
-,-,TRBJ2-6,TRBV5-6,CASSLYQGRANVLTF,TGTGCCAGCAGCTTGTATCAGGGGAGGGCCAACGTCCTGACTTTC
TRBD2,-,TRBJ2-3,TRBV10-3,CAISIGLAGGPDTQYF,TGTGCCATCAGTATCGGACTAGCGGGAGGACCAGATACGCAGTATTTT
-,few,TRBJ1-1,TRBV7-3,CASSLIVLGAFF,TGTGCCAGCAGCTTAATTGTCCTAGGCGCTTTCTTT
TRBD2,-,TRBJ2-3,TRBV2,CASRTGTSGTDTQYF,TGTGCCAGCAGGACCGGGACTAGCGGCACAGATACGCAGTATTTT
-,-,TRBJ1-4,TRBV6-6,CASSFSPGRANEKLFF,TGTGCCAGCAGTTTTAGTCCCGGGAGAGCTAATGAAAAACTGTTTTTT
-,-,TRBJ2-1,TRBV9,CASSVVRGRTYNEQFF,TGTGCCAGCAGCGTAGTGCGGGGGCGCACCTACAATGAGCAGTTCTTC
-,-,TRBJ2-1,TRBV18,CASSLSTYNEQFF,TGTGCCAGCTCACTTTCAACTTACAATGAGCAGTTCTTC
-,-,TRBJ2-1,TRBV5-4,CASSDDSRKQFF,TGTGCCAGCAGCGATGACAGTAGAAAGCAGTTCTTC
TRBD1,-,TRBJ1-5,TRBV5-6,CASSFGQGGGPQHF,TGTGCCAGCAGCTTCGGACAGGGTGGGGGGCCCCAGCATTTT
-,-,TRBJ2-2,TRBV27,CASSFSRGNTGELFF,TGTGCCAGCAGTTTTTCACGGGGAAACACCGGGGAGCTGTTTTTT
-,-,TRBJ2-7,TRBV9,CASSAQGTGEQYF,TGTGCCAGCAGCGCTCAGGGAACCGGCGAGCAGTACTTC
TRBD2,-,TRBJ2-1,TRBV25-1,CASRASGRENEQFF,TGTGCCAGCAGAGCTAGCGGGAGGGAGAATGAGCAGTTCTTC
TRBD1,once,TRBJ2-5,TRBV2,CASSVQGVYQETQYF,TGTGCCAGCAGTGTTCAGGGGGTGTACCAAGAGACCCAGTACTTC
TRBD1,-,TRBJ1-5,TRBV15,CATSSQQGNSNQPQHF,TGTGCCACCAGCAGCCAACAGGGGAATAGCAATCAGCCCCAGCATTTT